This T cell receptor (beta chain) was sequenced during a study of long-term antiretroviral therapy in people with HIV. Germline V gene data show CDR1 as LGHNA and CDR2 as YNFKEQ. The CDR3 sequence is 14 residues long. Trimming shortened V by 0 bases and J by 7 bases, and 7 bases separated the two germline ends. Researchers ran immunoSEQ v3.0 at survey level. Assay: immunoSEQ multiplex PCR; the TCRdb copy retains only in-frame clones and omits some. The profile shows tens of thousands of clones, more than 65% of them singletons. V and J are TRBV4-2 and TRBJ1-6; no firm D call. Sequencing was performed on unsorted PBMCs, taken 1.1 years before starting antiretroviral therapy. The receptor's source is a woman younger than 45 with HIV. CDR3 in DNA: TGTGCCAGCAGCCAAGAGGGCAACAATTCACCCCTCCACTTT. Translating gives CASSQEGNNSPLHF.